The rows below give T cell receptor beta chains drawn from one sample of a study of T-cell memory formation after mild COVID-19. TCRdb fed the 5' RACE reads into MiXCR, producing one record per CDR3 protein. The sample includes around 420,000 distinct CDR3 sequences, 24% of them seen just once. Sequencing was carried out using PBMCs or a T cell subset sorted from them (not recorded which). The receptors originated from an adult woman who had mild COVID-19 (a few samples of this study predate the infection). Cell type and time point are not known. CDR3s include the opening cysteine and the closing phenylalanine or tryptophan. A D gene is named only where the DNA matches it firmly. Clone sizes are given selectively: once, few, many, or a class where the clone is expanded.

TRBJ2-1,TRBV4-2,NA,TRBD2,TGTGCCAGCAGCACGACTAGCGGGGGGGCCGTTAATGTGAATGAGCAGTTCTTC,CASSTTSGGAVNVNEQFF
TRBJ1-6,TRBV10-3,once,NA,TGTGCCATCAGTGACAACAGGGAAGAGTCACCCCTCCACTTT,CAISDNREESPLHF
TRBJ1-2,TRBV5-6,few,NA,TGTGCCAGCAGCGCCCTTATAGGGGGGTATGGCTACACCTTC,CASSALIGGYGYTF
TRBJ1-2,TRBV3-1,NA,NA,TGTGCCAGCAGCCAGCAGGGTCGAGGCTATGGCTACACCTTC,CASSQQGRGYGYTF
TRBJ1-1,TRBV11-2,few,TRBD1,TGTGCCAGCAGCTTAGATTGGACAGGGGCCGGAGCTTTCTTT,CASSLDWTGAGAFF
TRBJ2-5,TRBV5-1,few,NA,TGCGCCAGCAGCTTGGTTGCGGGGAGCCTAGGGGAGACCCAGTACTTC,CASSLVAGSLGETQYF
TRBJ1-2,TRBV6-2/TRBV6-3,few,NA,TGTGCCAGCACCGCACCCGGACGGAATTCTGGCTATGGCTACACCTTC,CASTAPGRNSGYGYTF
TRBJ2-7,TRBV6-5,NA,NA,TGTGCCAGCAGAGGTACCCACGAGCAGTACTTC,CASRGTHEQYF
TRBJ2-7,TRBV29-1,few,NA,TGCAGCGGGTGGGACGGACCCTACGAGCAGTACTTC,CSGWDGPYEQYF
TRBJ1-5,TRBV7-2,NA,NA,TGTGCCAGCAGCTCATCCGGGTTCCAGCCCCAGCATTTT,CASSSSGFQPQHF
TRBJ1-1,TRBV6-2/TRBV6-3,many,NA,TGTGCCAGCAGGCATACAGGGACCCAATCCCCTGAAGCTTTCTTT,CASRHTGTQSPEAFF
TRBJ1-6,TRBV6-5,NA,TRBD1,TGTGCCAGCAGTTACAGACAGGGTAATTCACCCCTCCACTTT,CASSYRQGNSPLHF
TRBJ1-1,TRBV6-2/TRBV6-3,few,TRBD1,TGTGCCAGCCTAGACAGGGGGCGATTGGCGCGGGGCACTGAAGCTTTCTTT,CASLDRGRLARGTEAFF
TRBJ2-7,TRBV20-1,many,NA,TGCAGTGCTAGTGAGGGCACCTCCTACGAGCAGTACTTC,CSASEGTSYEQYF
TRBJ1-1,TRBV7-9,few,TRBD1,TGTGCCAGCAGCCCTAGGAGGGGGCGGAACACTGAAGCTTTCTTT,CASSPRRGRNTEAFF
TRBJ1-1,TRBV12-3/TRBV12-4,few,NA,TGTGCCAGCAGCTCACCCTATGGACAGTTTGAAGCTTTCTTT,CASSSPYGQFEAFF
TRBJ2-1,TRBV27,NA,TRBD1,TGTGCCAGCAGTCTCGGACAGGTTCCTGATGAGCAGTTCTTC,CASSLGQVPDEQFF
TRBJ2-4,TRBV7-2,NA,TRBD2,TGTGCCAGCAGCCAAAATCCCCTTAGCGGGAGGGCCGAAAACATTCAGTACTTC,CASSQNPLSGRAENIQYF
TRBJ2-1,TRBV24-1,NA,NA,TGTGCCACCAGCGGGGGGCGGCCCTGGGGCTACAATGAGCAGTTCTTC,CATSGGRPWGYNEQFF
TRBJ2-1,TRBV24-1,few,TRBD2,TGTGCCACCAGTGAGAGCGTTAGCGGGAGGGCCCGAAATGAGCAGTTCTTC,CATSESVSGRARNEQFF
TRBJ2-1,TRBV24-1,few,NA,TGTGCCACCAGTGAATTTTACAATGAGCAGTTCTTC,CATSEFYNEQFF
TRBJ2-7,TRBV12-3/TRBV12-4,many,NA,TGTGCCAGCAGTTTACAATACGAGCAGTACTTC,CASSLQYEQYF
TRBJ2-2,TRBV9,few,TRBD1,TGTGCCAGCAGCCCGGGGGTTTGGACAGGGGGCAACGGGGAGCTGTTTTTT,CASSPGVWTGGNGELFF
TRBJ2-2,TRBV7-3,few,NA,TGTGCCAGCAGCTCAGCCGGGACGGCCTTGAACACCGGGGAGCTGTTTTTT,CASSSAGTALNTGELFF
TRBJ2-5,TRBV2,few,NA,TGTGCCAGCAGTGAAGGTGCGGTCGTCCAAGAGACCCAGTACTTC,CASSEGAVVQETQYF
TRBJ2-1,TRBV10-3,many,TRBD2,TGTGCCATCAGTGAGTCGGGACTATCGGCCAAGAATGAGCAGTTCTTC,CAISESGLSAKNEQFF
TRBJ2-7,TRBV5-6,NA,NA,TGTGCCACCCAAGCCCGGACACGGAGGTACGAGCAGTACTTC,CATQARTRRYEQYF
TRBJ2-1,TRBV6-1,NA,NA,TGTGCCACCTCAGTTGAGCAGGTTAATTACAATGAGCAGTTCTTC,CATSVEQVNYNEQFF
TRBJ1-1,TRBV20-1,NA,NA,TGCAGTGCTAGAGATCCTGGGGCCAGAGCCGAAGCTTTCTTT,CSARDPGARAEAFF
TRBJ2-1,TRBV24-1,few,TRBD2,TGTGCCACCAGTGATCCGGGACTAGCGGTTGAGCAGTTCTTC,CATSDPGLAVEQFF
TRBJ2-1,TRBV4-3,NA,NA,TGCGCCAGCAGCCAGGTAACAGGGCTCAATGAGCAGTTCTTC,CASSQVTGLNEQFF
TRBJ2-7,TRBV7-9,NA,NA,TGTGCCAGCCAGGGAAAGGAAAAGGGATGCTACGAGCAGTACTTC,CASQGKEKGCYEQYF
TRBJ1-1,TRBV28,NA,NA,TGTGCCAGCAGCTATACCACACAGGGTGGGTATTCTGAAGCTTTCTTT,CASSYTTQGGYSEAFF
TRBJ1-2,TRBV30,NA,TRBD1,TGTGCCTGGGGACAGGGGGCCGGGGGCTACACCTTC,CAWGQGAGGYTF
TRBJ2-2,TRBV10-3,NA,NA,TGTGCCATCAGGAGGACAGTTTCGAACACCGGGGAGCTGTTTTTT,CAIRRTVSNTGELFF
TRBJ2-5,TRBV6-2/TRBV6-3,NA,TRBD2,TGTGCCAGCAAACTGACTAGCGGCACAGGGACCCAGTACTTC,CASKLTSGTGTQYF
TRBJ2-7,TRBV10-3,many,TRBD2,TGTGCCATCAGTCAGACTCCGGGAGGGCAGTACTTC,CAISQTPGGQYF
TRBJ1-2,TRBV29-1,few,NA,TGCAGCGTCTTATCCCCCTACAGGGTCGTCAACTATGGCTACACCTTC,CSVLSPYRVVNYGYTF
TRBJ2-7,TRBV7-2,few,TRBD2,TGTGCCAGCAGCTTAGCGGGGACTAGCGGGAGATACGAGCAGTACTTC,CASSLAGTSGRYEQYF
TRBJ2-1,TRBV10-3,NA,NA,TGTGCCATCATGGGGACGTCGACCTACAATGAGCAGTTCTTC,CAIMGTSTYNEQFF
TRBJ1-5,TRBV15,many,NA,TGTGCCACCAGCAGAGGCTTGGGGGATGGAGGCAATCAGCCCCAGCATTTT,CATSRGLGDGGNQPQHF
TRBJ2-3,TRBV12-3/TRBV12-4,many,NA,TGTGCCAGCAGACCTCGGACCGGCGTAACCACAGATACGCAGTATTTT,CASRPRTGVTTDTQYF
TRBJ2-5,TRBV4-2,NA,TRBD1,TGTGCCAGCAGCCAAGTTGGTTACATGACAGGGGGATCAGAGACCCAGTACTTC,CASSQVGYMTGGSETQYF